Sequencing of this TCR beta chain was carried out in a study of cytomegalovirus exposure and HLA in healthy donors. Findings and caveats of the study: Rare sequences made up most TCRs, while some public TCRs were found in many donors. The study carried out a later analysis of TCR beta sequences. It associated 16,951 of them with specific HLA alleles at a false discovery rate of 0.05. Looking again later, the authors saw that most CMV-associated TCR beta chains seemed HLA-restricted.

As regards this clone: The antigen remains undetermined.

With 60 Vbeta and 13 Jbeta primers, the PCR was carried out. Only in-frame clones appear in the TCRdb table, and some are missing; sequencing was by immunoSEQ multiplex PCR. This sample has about 190,000 clones, with approximately 11% found just once. The V end was cut by 4 bases, the J end by 7 bases, with 8 bases between. The germline CDR1 and CDR2 sequences are SNHLY and FYNNEI. The CDR3 covers 13 residues. The chain couples TRBV2 to TRBJ1-6; D remains unclear. The receptor comes from a man aged 50 to 60 in good health and CMV-seropositive. The material sequenced was PBMCs. The CDR3 sequence: CASSGNRNSPLHF. The DNA of the CDR3 is TGTGCCAGCAGTGGGAACAGAAATTCACCCCTCCACTTT.